These T cell receptor beta chains were read from a single sample in a study of patients and donors after allogeneic stem cell transplantation. Each CDR3 protein gets one entry after TCRdb re-called the RT-PCR reads with MiXCR. The sample holds hundreds of thousands of distinct CDR3 sequences; roughly 17% are singletons and the top ten take about 7%. Sequenced: blood, either unsorted or a sorted T cell fraction (not recorded which). The origin of the receptors is a human donor who was either an allogeneic HSCT recipient or a stem cell or donor lymphocyte infusion donor (not recorded which). It is not recorded whose cells these are; they may come from a transplant donor. The CDR3 runs from the conserved cysteine through the conserved F or W. The D gene is left open where the match is weak. A clone size is listed for some rows: how often the clone was seen (once, few, many), or a class if it is expanded.

D	J	size	V	DNA	CDR3
TRBD2	TRBJ2-5	NA	TRBV5-1	TGCGCCAGCAGCTTTACTAGCGAGAAAGAGACCCAGTACTTC	CASSFTSEKETQYF
NA	TRBJ2-5	few	TRBV25-1	TGTGCCAGCAGTGGACCTACCCAGTACTTC	CASSGPTQYF
NA	TRBJ2-5	NA	TRBV7-9	TGTGCCAGCAGCTTAGTGAGAGGACAGAGACAAGAGACCCAGTACTTC	CASSLVRGQRQETQYF
TRBD1	TRBJ1-3	few	TRBV5-1	TGCGCCAGCAGCCCCGAGGGACAGGGGCGAGGTGGCACCATATATTTT	CASSPEGQGRGGTIYF
NA	TRBJ2-3	few	TRBV7-3	TGTGCCAGCGCATCCACCCGGGACTCTTCCTTTGATACGCAGTATTTT	CASASTRDSSFDTQYF
NA	TRBJ1-2	few	TRBV7-8	TGTGCCAGCAGCTTAGAACGGGTGGTGGATGGCTACACCTTC	CASSLERVVDGYTF
TRBD1	TRBJ1-5	NA	TRBV30	TGTGCCTGGAGTGTACAGGGGGGGGATCAGCCCCAGCATTTT	CAWSVQGGDQPQHF
TRBD2	TRBJ2-1	NA	TRBV20-1	TGCAGTGCTTCCTGGACTAGCGGGAAGGGGGAGCAGTTCTTC	CSASWTSGKGEQFF
NA	TRBJ1-1	few	TRBV12-3/TRBV12-4	TGTGCCAGCAGTTTACTGGCCAGGGGATCCACTGAAGCTTTCTTT	CASSLLARGSTEAFF
NA	TRBJ1-5	few	TRBV29-1	TGCAGCGTTGTAAGCGGGAATAGCAATCAGCCCCAGCATTTT	CSVVSGNSNQPQHF
TRBD2	TRBJ2-3	NA	TRBV6-5	TGTGCCAGCAGTTACCTAGCGGGGGATACGCAGTATTTT	CASSYLAGDTQYF
NA	TRBJ1-2	NA	TRBV20-1	TGCAGTGCTCCACAGGTTAACTATGGCTACACCTTC	CSAPQVNYGYTF
NA	TRBJ2-7	once	TRBV9	TGTGCCAGCAGCGTTTCAGGGACCGCCTACGAGCAGTACTTC	CASSVSGTAYEQYF
TRBD1	TRBJ2-7	NA	TRBV6-2/TRBV6-3	TGTGCCAGCAGTCTGACAGGGGCCTACTACGAGCAGTACTTC	CASSLTGAYYEQYF
NA	TRBJ2-5	NA	TRBV7-7	TGTGCTAGCAGCCCGGAAGGACAGGCGGGAAGTCGGACCCAGTACTTC	CASSPEGQAGSRTQYF
NA	TRBJ2-3	once	TRBV20-1	TGCAGTGCTAGAGCGCGCGGGGGCGTCGGCACAGATACGCAGTATTTT	CSARARGGVGTDTQYF
NA	TRBJ1-5	NA	TRBV6-5	TGTGCCAGCAGTTCGGGGGGCCCTTATCAACCCCAGCATTTT	CASSSGGPYQPQHF
TRBD2	TRBJ2-1	NA	TRBV7-6	TGTGCCAGCAGCCCAGGGACTAGGGACTCCTACAATGAGCAGTTCTTC	CASSPGTRDSYNEQFF
NA	TRBJ2-3	few	TRBV18	TGTGCCAGCTCACCACTCAGGGCAGAGCTCACAGATACGCAGTATTTT	CASSPLRAELTDTQYF
NA	TRBJ1-2	NA	TRBV27	TGTGCCAGCAGTTTTAGCCTGCATTATGGCTACACCTTC	CASSFSLHYGYTF
TRBD1	TRBJ2-3	few	TRBV15	TGTGCCACCAGCAGGGACAGGGCTACGGATACGCAGTATTTT	CATSRDRATDTQYF
TRBD2	TRBJ2-1	few	TRBV20-1	TGCAGTGCTAGAGATCAAGGTAGCGGGGCCCACTCCTACAATGAGCAGTTCTTC	CSARDQGSGAHSYNEQFF
NA	TRBJ1-1	many	TRBV5-1	TGCGCCAGCAGCTTGGTTGGGGGCAGTAGCGCTGAAGCTTTCTTT	CASSLVGGSSAEAFF
NA	TRBJ2-1	many	TRBV10-3	TGTGCCATCAGTGAGTCGAGAGGGTACCACAATGAGCAGTTCTTC	CAISESRGYHNEQFF
NA	TRBJ2-5	few	TRBV11-3	TGTGCCAGCAGCGCCCTCCGGGAACCATCCTTC	CASSALREPSF
TRBD1	TRBJ2-1	few	TRBV7-9	TGTGCCAGCAGCTACTTTGGGGACAGGGGTTACAATGAGCAGTTCTTC	CASSYFGDRGYNEQFF
TRBD2	TRBJ2-3	few	TRBV20-1	TGCAGTGCCCATACTTCAGCGGGAGGTGGAACGGATACGCAGTATTTT	CSAHTSAGGGTDTQYF
NA	TRBJ1-1	NA	TRBV7-3	TGTGCCAGCAGCTTATTCGCCCGCACTGAAGCTTTCTTT	CASSLFARTEAFF
NA	TRBJ2-7	many	TRBV7-8	TGTGCCAGCAGCTCGATTGACAGGTCTAAACTATACGAGCAGTACTTC	CASSSIDRSKLYEQYF
NA	TRBJ2-7	few	TRBV5-1	TGCGCCAGCAGCTTGGTAGTAGCGAGCTCCTACGAGCAGTACTTC	CASSLVVASSYEQYF
NA	TRBJ2-2	NA	TRBV7-2	TGTGCCAGCAGCCAGAGGGGTCCGAACACCGGGGAGCTGTTTTTT	CASSQRGPNTGELFF
NA	TRBJ2-7	few	TRBV4-1	TGCGCCAGCAGCCAAGGGGTGGTTAGAGGTCAGGGGCAGTACTTC	CASSQGVVRGQGQYF
NA	TRBJ1-5	many	TRBV5-6	TGTGCCAGCAGCTCCTACAATCAGCCCCAGCATTTT	CASSSYNQPQHF
TRBD1	TRBJ2-3	few	TRBV4-2	TGTGCCAGCAGCCCGGGACAGGGCCTGAGCACAGATACGCAGTATTTT	CASSPGQGLSTDTQYF
NA	TRBJ1-2	NA	TRBV5-1	TGCGCCAGCAGCTTACGCTCATATGGCTACACCTTC	CASSLRSYGYTF
TRBD2	TRBJ2-1	NA	TRBV20-1	TGCAGTGCTGGGGGGGTAGGTGGGTACAATGAGCAGTTCTTC	CSAGGVGGYNEQFF
NA	TRBJ2-3	once	TRBV6-2/TRBV6-3	TGTGCCACAGACCGATCGGGGGCAGTAGCTGATACGCAGTATTTT	CATDRSGAVADTQYF
TRBD1	TRBJ2-7	few	TRBV15	TGTGCCACCAGTCGCCGACAGGGGAGCTCCTACGAGCAGTACTTC	CATSRRQGSSYEQYF
TRBD1	TRBJ1-4	NA	TRBV7-9	TGTGCCAGCAGCTTAGCGGCAGGGGGCAGTGAAAAACTGTTTTTT	CASSLAAGGSEKLFF